The 23 T cell receptor beta chains presented below share a single source sample, sequenced in a study of T cell responses to AZD1222 COVID-19 vaccine. Clones were read by immunoSEQ multiplex PCR, and TCRdb kept only the in-frame ones, dropping some. The data hold around 100,000 clones, with around 89% observed a single time. Sample: peripheral blood, taken on day 0 of AZD1222 vaccination. Source of these receptors: an adult in good health.

V and J are TRBV10-3 and TRBJ2-5; TRBD2 matches 13 bases. Germline assignment: CDR1 ENHRY and CDR2 SYGVKD. The CDR3 runs to 15 residues. The J segment lost 1 base and the V segment lost 8 bases, leaving 4 bases of the junction unmatched. The DNA of the CDR3 is TGTGCCATCCAGACTAGCGGGGGGCCCCAAGAGACCCAGTACTTC. It is translated as CAIQTSGGPQETQYF.

The chain combines TRBV5-1 with TRBJ1-2, with D maybe TRBD1 (6 bases). The CDR3 is made up of 14 amino acids. Germline CDR1 SGHRS, CDR2 YFSETQ. V lost 1 base and J 3 bases, leaving 10 bases between the germline ends. The CDR3 protein is CASSLTGSDYGYTF. The CDR3 coding sequence is TGCGCCAGCAGCTTGACAGGGAGTGACTATGGCTACACCTTC.

This clone came up a few times. The V call is TRBV6-2 or TRBV6-3, the J call TRBJ2-3, with D hard to call. This CDR3 region has 16 residues. The germline V gene has CDR1 MNHEY and CDR2 SVGEGT. Trimming left V 2 bases short and J 2 bases short, with 14 bases between. DNA of the CDR3: TGTGCCAGCAGTTACCGTGAGATTCCGACCACAGATACGCAGTATTTT. Its protein is CASSYREIPTTDTQYF.

The genes are TRBV28 and TRBJ1-5; 8 bases are a match to TRBD1. The CDR3 has 15 amino acids. J was trimmed by 6 bases and V by 7 bases; bases with no gene match: 11. CDR1 and CDR2 from the germline V gene are MDHEN and SYDVKM. CDR3 sequence: CASTTHRGKVQPQHF. For the CDR3, the DNA is TGTGCCAGCACCACCCACAGGGGGAAGGTTCAGCCCCAGCATTTT.

The chain links TRBV4-1 to TRBJ1-6; tentative D call: TRBD1 (5 bases). The CDR3 contains 17 residues. The germline CDR1 and CDR2 sequences are MGHRA and YSYEKL. V was clipped by 3 bases and J by 7 bases, with 19 bases between them. For the CDR3, the DNA is TGCGCCAGCAGCCAGACAGACTTGAGGCGGAAGAATTCACCCCTCCACTTT. Residues: CASSQTDLRRKNSPLHF.

V gene TRBV10-3 combines with J gene TRBJ1-2; no firm D call. Between the trimmed V and J ends, which lost 6 bases and 0 bases, there was a span of 11 bases. The CDR3 contains 14 residues. The germline V gene has CDR1 ENHRY and CDR2 SYGVKD. In nucleotides, the CDR3 is TGTGCCATCAGGAATCCGACCCCTAACTATGGCTACACCTTC. This codes for CAIRNPTPNYGYTF.

J is TRBJ2-1 and V is TRBV11-3, with 9 bases matching TRBD2. Germline V gives CDR1 SGHNT, CDR2 YENEEA. V dropped 4 bases and J dropped 5; count of bases not matched to a gene: 6. The length of the CDR3 is 15 residues. CDR3 nucleotide sequence: TGTGCCAGCAGCTCCGGGACTAGCCCAAACAATGAGCAGTTCTTC. This codes for CASSSGTSPNNEQFF.

The genes are TRBV19 and TRBJ2-7; the match to TRBD1 covers 11 bases. CDR3 length equals 15 residues. The V gene end was trimmed by 6 bases and the J gene end by 1 base; junction bases not matched to a gene: 5. CDR1 and CDR2 (germline): LNHDA, SQIVND (reference sequence). Here the CDR3 DNA reads TGTGCCAGTAGCCTCGGGACAGGGGGGTCCTACGAGCAGTACTTC. This translates into CASSLGTGGSYEQYF. The full variable domain, its missing parts supplied by reference TRBV19 and TRBJ2-7, is DGGITQSPKYLFRKEGQNVTLSCEQNLNHDAMYWYRQDPGQGLRLIYYSQIVNDFQKGDIAEGYSVSREKKESFPLTVTSAQKNPTAFYLCASSLGTGGSYEQYFGPGTRLTVT.

To note about this clone: Different DNA sequences within this sample yield the same CDR3. J is TRBJ2-5 and V is TRBV5-1; TRBD2 aligns across 10 bases. Trimming took 0 bases from V and 2 from J; bases not matched to a gene: 4. The CDR3 loop spans 16 amino acids. Germline loops: CDR1 SGHRS, CDR2 YFSETQ. As DNA, the CDR3 is TGCGCCAGCAGCTTGGAGCCTAGCGGGGGACAAGAGACCCAGTACTTC. Translation gives CASSLEPSGGQETQYF.

The chain is built from TRBV7-3 and TRBJ1-2, with D maybe TRBD1 (6 bases). Between the trimmed V and J ends, which lost 5 bases and 10 bases, there was a span of 17 bases. Per germline, CDR1 SGHTA and CDR2 FQGTGA. This CDR3 has 13 residues. The CDR3 protein is CASSPRRDTYYTF. The CDR3 DNA is TGTGCCAGCAGCCCACGCCGGGACACCTACTACACCTTC.

The chain carries TRBV5-4 and TRBJ2-7, with 10 bases that match TRBD2. The V and J ends lost 3 bases and 0 bases, in that order; junction bases with no gene match: 6. The germline V gene has CDR1 SGHNT and CDR2 YYREEE (reference sequence). CDR3 length: 16 amino acids. CDR3 residues: CASSSPSGGPSYEQYF. The DNA of the CDR3 is TGTGCCAGCAGCTCCCCTAGCGGGGGCCCCTCCTACGAGCAGTACTTC.

This clone occurred once. The chain combines TRBV28 with TRBJ2-3; the match to TRBD2 covers 11 bases. The germline V gene encodes CDR1 MDHEN and CDR2 SYDVKM. The ends lost 6 bases at V and 2 bases at J; junction bases unmatched: 7. The CDR3 runs to 16 residues. CDR3 loop: CASRPSGGTYTDTQYF. CDR3 DNA: TGTGCCAGCAGACCTAGCGGGGGGACTTACACAGATACGCAGTATTTT.

This clone has only one observation. The chain recombines TRBV5-4 with TRBJ2-3, with D maybe TRBD1 (5 bases). This CDR3 is 15 amino acids long. The V end lost 1 base, the J end lost 1 base, and 10 bases lay between the germline ends. CDR1 is SGHNT, CDR2 YYREEE, per germline (reference sequence). The CDR3 here is CASSLSTGGTDTQYF. The CDR3 DNA reads as TGTGCCAGCAGCTTGAGTACAGGAGGCACAGATACGCAGTATTTT.

V gene TRBV5-5 combines with J gene TRBJ2-7; 10 bases fit TRBD2. This CDR3 region has 16 residues. With V trimmed by 4 bases and J by 0 bases, 7 bases remained unmatched. Germline values: CDR1 SGHKS, CDR2 YYEKEE (reference sequence). The CDR3 loop reads CASSPSSSGSSYEQYF. The DNA of the CDR3 is TGTGCCAGCAGCCCATCCTCTAGCGGGAGCTCCTACGAGCAGTACTTC.

This chain links TRBV11-2 with TRBJ2-3; possible D gene TRBD1, 5 bases. Germline assignment: CDR1 SGHAT and CDR2 FQNNGV. V gave up 8 bases and J gave up 0 bases, with 15 bases separating them. The CDR3 length is 15 residues. In DNA, the CDR3 is TGTGCCAGCGGCAAGGGGCCCTCTAGCACAGATACGCAGTATTTT. This encodes CASGKGPSSTDTQYF. The full variable domain, its missing parts supplied by reference TRBV11-2 and TRBJ2-3, is EAGVAQSPRYKIIEKRQSVAFWCNPISGHATLYWYQQILGQGPKLLIQFQNNGVVDDSQLPKDRFSAERLKGVDSTLKIQPAKLEDSAVYLCASGKGPSSTDTQYFGPGTRLTVL.

The genes are TRBV28 and TRBJ2-3; 10 bases map to TRBD2. CDR1 is MDHEN and CDR2 is SYDVKM in the germline V gene. The CDR3 covers 16 residues. Trimming took 3 bases from V and 5 from J; bases not matched to a gene: 8. The CDR3 reads CASSFPLAGALDTQYF. The DNA of the CDR3 is TGTGCCAGCAGTTTCCCTCTAGCGGGAGCGTTAGATACGCAGTATTTT.

This clone appeared a few times. The chain carries TRBV2 and TRBJ2-7; D is uncertain. The CDR3 runs to 11 residues. Trimming took 5 bases from V and 0 from J, leaving 2 bases between them. Per germline, CDR1 SNHLY and CDR2 FYNNEI. The CDR3 sequence: CASSLSYEQYF. CDR3 in DNA: TGTGCCAGCAGTCTCTCCTACGAGCAGTACTTC.

This chain joins TRBV7-9 and TRBJ2-7, with a possible D match to TRBD1 (6 bases). Germline V gene lookup returns CDR1 SEHNR and CDR2 FQNEAQ (reference sequence). This CDR3 spans 14 amino acids. Trimming removed 5 bases at V and 10 bases at J, with 21 bases between. For the CDR3, the DNA is TGTGCCAGCAGCCCCCGGGACATAGAAGGGAGACAGTACTTC. This codes for CASSPRDIEGRQYF.

This rearrangement joins TRBV30 to TRBJ1-3; perhaps TRBD1 as D (5 bases). V lost 2 bases to trimming and J lost 4 bases, with 9 bases between them. Germline V gene sequence: CDR1 GTSNPN, CDR2 SVGIG (reference sequence). The CDR3 spans 13 residues. CDR3 loop: CAWSLGTGNTIYF. As DNA, the CDR3 is TGTGCCTGGAGTCTAGGGACCGGAAACACCATATATTTT.

The genes are TRBV6-5 and TRBJ1-4; TRBD1 matches 10 bases. This CDR3 spans 15 amino acids. Trimming at V came to 3 bases and at J to 8 bases, leaving 6 bases not matched to a gene. Germline loops: CDR1 MNHEY, CDR2 SVGAGI. The CDR3 nucleotides are TGTGCCAGCAGTTATGGACAGGGGGGGGCCGAAAAACTGTTTTTT. Its protein product is CASSYGQGGAEKLFF.

This chain joins TRBV11-2 and TRBJ1-3; 7 bases agree with TRBD1. V was pared by 7 bases and J by 4 bases, with 4 bases of the junction left unmatched. Per the germline V gene, CDR1 is SGHAT and CDR2 is FQNNGV. The CDR3 has 13 amino acids. Written as DNA, the CDR3 is TGTGCCAGCACTTTGGACAGGGGAAACACCATATATTTT. Protein product: CASTLDRGNTIYF.

V and J are TRBV7-9 and TRBJ2-2; possibly TRBD1 for D (5 bases). The CDR3 totals 15 residues. Germline V gives CDR1 SEHNR, CDR2 FQNEAQ (reference sequence). V was clipped by 2 bases and J by 0 bases, with 7 bases between them. In nucleotides, the CDR3 is TGTGCCAGCAGCTTAACAGGCCCGAACACCGGGGAGCTGTTTTTT. Its translation: CASSLTGPNTGELFF.

This rearrangement joins TRBV28 to TRBJ2-2, with TRBD2 identical over 13 bases. J lost 3 bases, V lost 3 bases, and 4 bases had no gene match. The CDR3 totals 17 residues. Germline V gene sequence: CDR1 MDHEN, CDR2 SYDVKM. The CDR3 sequence: CASSLLGLAGHTGELFF. Here the CDR3 DNA reads TGTGCCAGCAGTTTGTTGGGACTAGCGGGACACACCGGGGAGCTGTTTTTT.